The 28 T cell receptor beta chains reported below all come from one sample, sequenced in a study of cytomegalovirus exposure and HLA in healthy donors. This PCR relied on a set of 60 Vbeta primers and 13 Jbeta primers. Libraries were prepared by immunoSEQ multiplex PCR; TCRdb keeps only in-frame clonotypes and omits some of them. The sample has under 150,000 clones, approximately 85% seen once; the top ten hold about 11%. Sample: PBMCs. Receptor source: a male donor in good health and CMV-seropositive.

The V call is TRBV28, the J call TRBJ2-1; 10 nucleotides agree with TRBD2. The length of the CDR3 is 16 residues. Germline V gene data show CDR1 as MDHEN and CDR2 as SYDVKM. Trimming took 6 bases from V and 4 from J; bases not matched to a gene: 9. In DNA, the CDR3 is TGTGCCAGCAGGCTAAGGCTAGCGGGAGATTACAATGAGCAGTTCTTC. This gives the protein CASRLRLAGDYNEQFF.

The gene calls are TRBV19 and TRBJ2-1; maybe TRBD2 (7 bases). The V gene's germline CDR1 is LNHDA and CDR2 SQIVND (reference sequence). The CDR3 sequence is 14 residues long. V shed 7 bases and J shed 5 bases, with 15 bases lying between them. The DNA for the CDR3 is TGTGCCAGTACCCGGGGGCGGGGGAACAATGAGCAGTTCTTC. Amino acid sequence: CASTRGRGNNEQFF.

The V and J genes are TRBV9 and TRBJ2-7, with 7 bases that match TRBD2. V dropped 1 base and J dropped 4; count of bases not matched to a gene: 5. The CDR3 has 14 amino acids. Germline-derived CDR1 and CDR2 are SGDLS and YYNGEE. The CDR3 nucleotides read TGTGCCAGCAGCGTAACCTTGGGGGGGTACGAGCAGTACTTC. The encoded protein is CASSVTLGGYEQYF.

On this clone itself: The same CDR3 can be traced to other DNA sequences in this sample. This chain uses TRBV9 with TRBJ2-1, with D perhaps matching TRBD2 (6 bases). Trimming pared 0 bases from V and 9 bases from J, leaving 7 bases between. This CDR3 contains 12 residues. Germline CDR1 and CDR2: SGDLS and YYNGEE. This CDR3 is CASSVAGVEQFF. The CDR3 nucleotides read TGTGCCAGCAGCGTAGCGGGAGTTGAGCAGTTCTTC.

The V call is TRBV9, the J call TRBJ2-5; 7 bases are a match to TRBD2. With the DNA end fitting TRBJ2-7 better, the J assignment may be wrong. Germline values: CDR1 SGDLS, CDR2 YYNGEE. CDR3 length: 14 residues. The CDR3 region has the DNA TGTGCCAGCAGCGTATGGGACTACTCCTACGAGCAGTACTTC. Protein product: CASSVWDYSYEQYF.

The chain joins TRBV19 to TRBJ1-5; D is unclear. This CDR3 is 12 amino acids long. Trimming cost V 10 bases and J 9 bases, with 16 bases left between them. In germline, CDR1 is LNHDA, CDR2 SQIVND (reference sequence). CDR3 coding DNA: TGTGCCACCTCGGGAGCCTATATGCCCCAGCATTTT. Residues: CATSGAYMPQHF.

The chain has TRBV7-2 and TRBJ2-2, with D possibly matching TRBD2 (6 bases). The V and J ends lost 0 bases and 3 bases respectively, with 11 bases between them. The V gene's germline CDR1 is SGHTA and CDR2 FQGNSA. This CDR3 contains 16 residues. CDR3 DNA sequence: TGTGCCAGCAGCTTAGCCCGGCGGAGGGACACCGGGGAGCTGTTTTTT. Its protein product is CASSLARRRDTGELFF.

V and J are TRBV9 and TRBJ2-7; 7 bases map to TRBD2. V trimming: 1 base; J trimming: 2 bases; junction bases outside the gene matches: 6. Germline V gives CDR1 SGDLS, CDR2 YYNGEE. This CDR3 contains 15 residues. The CDR3 region is CASSVTAGVPYEQYF. The DNA for the CDR3 is TGTGCCAGCAGCGTAACGGCGGGAGTACCCTACGAGCAGTACTTC.

V and J are TRBV9 and TRBJ2-5; tentatively, D is TRBD2 (6 bases). V lost 3 bases and J lost 4, with 13 bases in between. The CDR3 covers 14 residues. Germline CDR1 and CDR2: SGDLS and YYNGEE. The CDR3 DNA sequence: TGTGCCAGCAGCGCCGGGAGAAACGGAGAGACCCAGTACTTC. Translation: CASSAGRNGETQYF.

This chain joins TRBV9 and TRBJ2-5; unclear D gene. V was pared by 0 bases and J by 1 base, with 7 bases between. Germline loops: CDR1 SGDLS, CDR2 YYNGEE. The CDR3 consists of 14 residues. CDR3 DNA: TGTGCCAGCAGCGTAGGTACAGTCCAAGAGACCCAGTACTTC. The encoded protein is CASSVGTVQETQYF. The whole variable domain, filled in from reference TRBV9 and TRBJ2-5, reads DSGVTQTPKHLITATGQRVTLRCSPRSGDLSVYWYQQSLDQGLQFLIQYYNGEERAKGNILERFSAQQFPDLHSELNLSSLELGDSALYFCASSVGTVQETQYFGPGTRLLVL.

The chain employs TRBV6-1 and TRBJ2-7, with TRBD2 matching over 9 bases. The V gene end was trimmed by 7 bases and the J gene end by 4 bases; junction bases not matched to a gene: 8. Per germline, CDR1 MNHNS and CDR2 SASEGT. There are 14 residues in the CDR3. CDR3 coding DNA: TGTGCCAGCACCCTTGCGGGAGGGTCGTACGAGCAGTACTTC. Translation: CASTLAGGSYEQYF.

The V gene is TRBV19, the J gene TRBJ1-5, with D perhaps TRBD1 (5 bases). V lost 5 bases, J lost 5 bases, and 13 bases lay in between. Looked up from germline, CDR1 is LNHDA and CDR2 is SQIVND (reference sequence). CDR3 length: 14 residues. CDR3 bases: TGTGCCAGTAGTTTACTCAGGGAGGATCAGCCCCAGCATTTT. This encodes CASSLLREDQPQHF.

The rearrangement joins TRBV5-4 to TRBJ1-4; 7 bases match TRBD1. V dropped 0 bases and J dropped 3; count of bases not matched to a gene: 2. CDR1 SGHNT and CDR2 YYREEE come from the germline V gene (reference sequence). CDR3 length: 15 amino acids. DNA for the CDR3: TGTGCCAGCAGCTTGGCGGGGACAGCTAATGAAAAACTGTTTTTT. Encoded protein: CASSLAGTANEKLFF.

This clone turned up a few times. The J gene is TRBJ1-5, the V gene TRBV30, with a tentative D call TRBD1 (5 bases). The CDR3 length is 14 residues. V dropped 5 bases and J dropped 3 bases, with 14 bases sitting between them. CDR1 is GTSNPN and CDR2 is SVGIG in the germline V gene (reference sequence). The CDR3 bases are TGTGCCTGGGAGAAAGCAGGGAACAATCAGCCCCAGCATTTT. Amino acid sequence: CAWEKAGNNQPQHF.

The genes are TRBV10-3 and TRBJ2-7, with TRBD1 matching 9 bases. Losses at the gene ends were 8 bases for V and 4 bases for J; bases not matched to a gene: 3. The CDR3 covers 12 residues. Germline lookup yields CDR1 ENHRY and CDR2 SYGVKD. As DNA, the CDR3 is TGTGCCATCCGACAGGGGGGATACGAGCAGTACTTC. This codes for CAIRQGGYEQYF.

V is TRBV29-1 and J is TRBJ1-3, with a weak D call TRBD1 (6 bases). V dropped 4 bases and J dropped 1 base, with 11 bases sitting between them. The CDR3 spans 14 residues. Germline CDR1 SQVTM, CDR2 ANQGSEA. The CDR3 DNA sequence: TGCAGCGTTGGGGAGGGGGGTTCTGGAAACACCATATATTTT. Residues: CSVGEGGSGNTIYF.

The chain combines TRBV15 with TRBJ2-5; D is uncertain. The CDR3 length is 13 residues. Between the trimmed V and J ends, which lost 3 bases and 3 bases, there was a span of 8 bases. Germline CDR1 and CDR2: LNHNV and YYDKDF (reference sequence). CDR3 residues: CATSRIGEETQYF. The CDR3 nucleotides read TGTGCCACCAGCAGGATAGGAGAAGAGACCCAGTACTTC.

This chain links TRBV30 with TRBJ1-1, with D possibly being TRBD1 (6 bases). In germline, CDR1 is GTSNPN, CDR2 SVGIG (reference sequence). The CDR3 sequence is 13 residues long. V was pared by 3 bases and J by 1 base, with 9 bases between. CDR3 in amino acids: CAWSGQSNTEAFF. CDR3 in DNA: TGTGCCTGGAGCGGACAGTCGAACACTGAAGCTTTCTTT.

The chain employs TRBV2 and TRBJ2-6; TRBD1 might be the D (6 bases). Trimming removed 5 bases from V and 0 bases from J, with 11 bases in between. CDR3 length equals 16 residues. Germline values: CDR1 SNHLY, CDR2 FYNNEI. CDR3 nucleotide sequence: TGTGCCAGCAGTACGACAGGACTCTCTGGGGCCAACGTCCTGACTTTC. Protein sequence: CASSTTGLSGANVLTF.

V gene TRBV28 combines with J gene TRBJ1-4; D not certain. V was shortened by 0 bases and J by 8 bases, with 4 bases between the two germline ends. Germline V lookup: CDR1 MDHEN, CDR2 SYDVKM. There are 12 residues in the CDR3. DNA for the CDR3: TGTGCCAGCAGTTTATGGGGCGAAAAACTGTTTTTT. Protein: CASSLWGEKLFF.

The V and J genes are TRBV28 and TRBJ1-5; TRBD1 aligns across 10 bases. After removal of 6 bases from V and 3 bases from J, the junction contained 8 bases not matched to a gene. CDR1 and CDR2 from the germline V gene are MDHEN and SYDVKM. The CDR3 loop spans 16 amino acids. CDR3 sequence (DNA): TGTGCCAGCAGCCAACGGACAGGGGGGCTCAATCAGCCCCAGCATTTT. It translates to CASSQRTGGLNQPQHF.

The chain couples TRBV28 to TRBJ2-1; D not certain. V lost 7 bases, J lost 0 bases, and 10 bases lay in between. Germline CDR1 MDHEN, CDR2 SYDVKM. CDR3 length: 14 residues. CDR3 amino acids: CASNPLPSYNEQFF. CDR3 DNA sequence: TGTGCCAGCAACCCACTACCCTCCTACAATGAGCAGTTCTTC. Looking up the rest from reference TRBV28 and TRBJ2-1 gives the full variable domain: DVKVTQSSRYLVKRTGEKVFLECVQDMDHENMFWYRQDPGLGLRLIYFSYDVKMKEKGDIPEGYSVSREKKERFSLILESASTNQTSMYLCASNPLPSYNEQFFGPGTRLTVL.

The chain recombines TRBV10-3 with TRBJ2-4, with a possible D match to TRBD1 (5 bases). Germline CDR1 is ENHRY and CDR2 is SYGVKD. CDR3 length: 15 amino acids. Trimming cost V 3 bases and J 2 bases, with 11 bases left between them. The CDR3 bases are TGTGCCATCAGTGACCCAGGGAAATCCAAAAACATTCAGTACTTC. It codes for CAISDPGKSKNIQYF.

This chain uses TRBV11-2 with TRBJ1-1; perhaps TRBD1 as D (6 bases). Trimming cost V 5 bases and J 7 bases, with 11 bases left between them. Germline CDR1 reads SGHAT; CDR2 reads FQNNGV. The CDR3 length is 12 residues. As DNA, the CDR3 is TGTGCCAGCAGCCAAGGACAGAATGAAGCTTTCTTT. As protein: CASSQGQNEAFF.

The chain joins TRBV9 to TRBJ2-2, with unresolved D. The V gene lost 4 bases and the J gene lost 5 bases, with 6 bases spanning the gap. CDR1 SGDLS and CDR2 YYNGEE come from the germline V gene. The CDR3 consists of 12 residues. Here the CDR3 reads CASSPQTGELFF. The CDR3 DNA reads as TGTGCCAGCAGCCCCCAGACCGGGGAGCTGTTTTTT.

The chain combines TRBV5-4 with TRBJ2-1; D unclear. The V gene lost 0 bases and the J gene lost 5 bases, with 3 bases spanning the gap. The CDR3 has 12 residues. Germline loops: CDR1 SGHNT, CDR2 YYREEE (reference sequence). The CDR3, as DNA: TGTGCCAGCAGCTTGGCAGACAATGAGCAGTTCTTC. This encodes CASSLADNEQFF. The complete variable domain, with remaining parts taken from reference TRBV5-4 and TRBJ2-1, reads ETGVTQSPTHLIKTRGQQVTLRCSSQSGHNTVSWYQQALGQGPQFIFQYYREEENGRGNFPPRFSGLQFPNYSSELNVNALELDDSALYLCASSLADNEQFFGPGTRLTVL.

The V and J genes are TRBV27 and TRBJ2-3; 7 nucleotides line up with TRBD2. Germline lookup yields CDR1 MNHEY and CDR2 SMNVEV (reference sequence). This CDR3 spans 15 amino acids. With 2 bases clipped from V and 3 bases from J, the junction kept 5 bases outside the gene matches. The CDR3, as DNA: TGTGCCAGCAGTTTAGCGGGAGTGTGGACAGATACGCAGTATTTT. It specifies CASSLAGVWTDTQYF.

This clone turned up a few times. The chain has TRBV4-1 and TRBJ1-5; no clear D. The germline CDR1 and CDR2 sequences are MGHRA and YSYEKL. Trimming removed 3 bases at V and 0 bases at J, with 3 bases between. CDR3 size: 13 residues. The CDR3 protein is CASSHGSNQPQHF. CDR3 in DNA: TGCGCCAGCAGCCACGGTAGCAATCAGCCCCAGCATTTT.